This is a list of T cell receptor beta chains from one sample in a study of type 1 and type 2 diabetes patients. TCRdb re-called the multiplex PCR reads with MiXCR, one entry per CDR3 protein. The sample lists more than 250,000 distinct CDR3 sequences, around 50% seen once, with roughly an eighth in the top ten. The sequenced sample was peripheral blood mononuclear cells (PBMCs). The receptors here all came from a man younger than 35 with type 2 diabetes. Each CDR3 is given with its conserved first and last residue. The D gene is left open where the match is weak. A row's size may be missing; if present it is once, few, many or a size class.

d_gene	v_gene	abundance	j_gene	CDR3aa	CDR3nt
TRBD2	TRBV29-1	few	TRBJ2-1	CSVELPLAGGYEQFF	TGCAGCGTTGAATTGCCCTTAGCGGGAGGTTATGAGCAGTTCTTC
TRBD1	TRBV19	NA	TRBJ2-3	CASSDRGVTDTQYF	TGTGCCAGTAGCGACAGGGGAGTGACAGATACGCAGTATTTT
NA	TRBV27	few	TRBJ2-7	CASRSDRHYEQYF	TGTGCCAGCAGATCGGACAGACACTACGAGCAGTACTTC
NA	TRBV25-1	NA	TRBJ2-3	CASRAPYRERDTQYF	TGTGCCAGCAGGGCCCCCTATCGGGAGAGGGATACGCAGTATTTT
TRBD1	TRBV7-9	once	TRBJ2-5	CASSRSDRGSRETQYF	TGTGCCAGCAGCCGTTCGGACAGGGGATCGCGGGAGACCCAGTACTTC
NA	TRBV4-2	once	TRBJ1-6	CASSQDDRKGVPNSPLHF	TGTGCCAGCAGCCAAGATGATAGAAAGGGGGTACCGAATTCACCCCTCCACTTT
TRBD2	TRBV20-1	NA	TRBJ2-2	CSARDDIGLAGYTGELFF	TGCAGTGCTAGAGACGACATAGGTTTAGCGGGATACACCGGGGAGCTGTTTTTT
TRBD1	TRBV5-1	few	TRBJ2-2	CASRSGQGSAGELFF	TGCGCCAGCAGGTCGGGACAGGGTTCCGCCGGGGAGCTGTTTTTT
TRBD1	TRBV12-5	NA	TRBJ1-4	CASGLGQGEEELFF	TGTGCTAGTGGTTTGGGACAGGGGGAGGAAGAACTGTTTTTT
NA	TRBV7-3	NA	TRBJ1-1	CASGQTGLKEAFF	TGTGCCAGCGGACAGACAGGTCTTAAGGAAGCTTTCTTT
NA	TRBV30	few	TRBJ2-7	CAWSGGGYEQYF	TGTGCCTGGAGCGGAGGGGGCTACGAGCAGTACTTC
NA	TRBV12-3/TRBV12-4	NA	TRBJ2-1	CASSGPGGYNEQFF	TGTGCCAGCAGTGGGCCCGGAGGTTACAATGAGCAGTTCTTC
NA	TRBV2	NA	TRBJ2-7	CASIVLREQYF	TGTGCCAGCATAGTCCTTCGCGAGCAGTACTTC
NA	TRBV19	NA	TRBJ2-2	CASRSGRTENTGELFF	TGTGCCAGTAGGTCTGGACGGACAGAAAACACCGGGGAGCTGTTTTTT
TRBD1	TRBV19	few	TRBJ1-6	CASRTGFGRSPLHF	TGTGCCAGTAGGACAGGGTTCGGGCGATCACCCCTCCACTTT
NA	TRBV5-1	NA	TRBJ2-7	CASSLKATSLSVEQYF	TGCGCCAGCAGCTTGAAAGCCACTAGCCTATCGGTAGAGCAGTACTTC
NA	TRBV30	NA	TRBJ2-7	CAWSATTGLSYKQYF	TGTGCCTGGAGTGCGACGACCGGGTTATCCTACAAGCAGTACTTC
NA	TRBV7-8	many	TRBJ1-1	CASSLQNTEAFF	TGTGCCAGCAGCCTCCAGAACACTGAAGCTTTCTTT
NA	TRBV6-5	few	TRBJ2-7	CATSGGELVYEQYF	TGTGCCACCTCAGGCGGGGAGTTGGTTTACGAGCAGTACTTC